Given below is one TCR beta chain in context. The authors' processing: For nucleated cells, counts were estimated from reference gene primer amplification. TCRdb keeps only in-frame clones here, not all; method: immunoSEQ multiplex PCR. For V, J and clone size, that table is used; D and trimming come from the DNA. The sample has some 390,000 clones, around nine tenths seen once. The CDR3 runs to 17 residues. With V trimmed by 4 bases and J by 3 bases, 9 bases remained unmatched. Germline lookup yields CDR1 SGHTA and CDR2 FQGTGA. This record comes from a study of blood T cell repertoires in COVID-19. On the study more broadly: COVID-19 samples from acute and convalescent phases originated in the United States, Italy and Spain. PBMCs, B-cell-depleted T cells, or T cells provided the cDNA or gDNA that made up the material.

The sequenced sample consisted of peripheral blood. The sequence was obtained from a human donor in a cohort sampled during active COVID-19. The gene calls are TRBV7-3 and TRBJ2-2; 9 bases are a match to TRBD1. CDR3 loop: CASSSDRGGWHTGELFF. CDR3 DNA sequence: TGTGCCAGCAGCTCGGACAGGGGAGGGTGGCACACCGGGGAGCTGTTTTTT.